This T cell receptor (beta chain) was identified in a study of beta chain features in type 1 diabetes. Germline V gene sequence: CDR1 MDHEN, CDR2 SYDVKM. This CDR3 spans 17 amino acids. Trimming took 2 bases from V and 7 from J; bases not matched to a gene: 9. A single heparinised blood sample, averaging approximately 110 mL, was obtained per donor. Findings and caveats of the study: Type 1 diabetes patients had VDJ junctions that carried fewer insertions and more deletions. Cells that show high TCR expression could be over-represented by cDNA sequencing.

A note on this clone: Its target is not known.

The authors reverse transcribed all of the isolated RNA, so sequencing captured expressed TCRB transcripts. There were about 3.57 million reads on average in the naive, central memory and regulatory T cell samples. Repertoires were generated with immunoSEQ multiplex PCR, while TCRdb's copy carries only in-frame clones and drops some. The sample shows fewer than 650,000 clones, around 15% of them seen only once. J is TRBJ2-1 and V is TRBV28; 12 bases agree with TRBD2. The receptor was derived from a man younger than 30 in good health. The sample taken for sequencing was naive CD4+ T cells from blood. DNA for the CDR3: TGTGCCAGCAGTTTAGCTGCCCTAGGACTAGCGGGAAATGAGCAGTTCTTC. Protein sequence: CASSLAALGLAGNEQFF.